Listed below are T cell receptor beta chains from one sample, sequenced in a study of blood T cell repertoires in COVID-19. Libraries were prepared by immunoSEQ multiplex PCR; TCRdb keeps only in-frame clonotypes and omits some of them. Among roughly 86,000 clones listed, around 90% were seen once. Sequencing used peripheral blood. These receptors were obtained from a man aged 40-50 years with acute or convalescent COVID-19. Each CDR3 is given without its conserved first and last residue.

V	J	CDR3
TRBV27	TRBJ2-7	ASSLRISSYEQY
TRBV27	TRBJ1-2	ASSLSGTGKPGYT
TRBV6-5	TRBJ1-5	ASWPGYPSNQPQH
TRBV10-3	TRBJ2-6	AISEKGAGANVLT
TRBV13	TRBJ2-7	ASSLPGTWEAEQY
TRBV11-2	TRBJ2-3	ATTSFDTQY
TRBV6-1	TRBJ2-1	ASSEAVLRTSRGYEQF
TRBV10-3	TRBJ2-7	AISESTGGSYEQY
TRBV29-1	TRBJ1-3	SVEEANSGNTIY
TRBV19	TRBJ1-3	ASRNTGVAGNTIY
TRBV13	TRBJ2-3	ASSQSDTQY
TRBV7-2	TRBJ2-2	ASSSGLAGGRTGELF
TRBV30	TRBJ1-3	AWSGTANSGNTIY
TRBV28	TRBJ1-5	ASNPSGTNNQPQH
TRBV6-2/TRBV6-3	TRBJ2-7	ASSLTGPGASYEQY
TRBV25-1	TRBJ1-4	ASSGHLGGDEKLF
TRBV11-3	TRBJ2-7	ASSPGGVGYEQY
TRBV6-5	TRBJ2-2	ASTEWGDTGELF
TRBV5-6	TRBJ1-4	ASSLWAGDEKKLF
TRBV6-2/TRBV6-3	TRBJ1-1	ASSRQSREAATF
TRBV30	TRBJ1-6	AWGDSRDSPLH
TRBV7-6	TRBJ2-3	ASSPTFPGSVGDTQY
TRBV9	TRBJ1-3	ASSPRGGPSGNTIY
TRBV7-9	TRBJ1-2	ASSLTSGSANYGYT
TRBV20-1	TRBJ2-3	SASVGQGVGDTQY
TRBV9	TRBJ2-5	ASSDRVEGTQY
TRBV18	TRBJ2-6	ASSPPSFGGANVLT
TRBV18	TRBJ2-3	ASSPLAGRGDTQY
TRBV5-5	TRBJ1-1	ASSPQRFVTEAF
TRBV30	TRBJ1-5	AWSVRGRVNNQPQH
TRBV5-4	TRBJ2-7	ASSLDQGAYEQY
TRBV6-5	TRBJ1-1	ASIQLGMNTEAF
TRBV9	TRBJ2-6	ASSVVHPGVGANVLT
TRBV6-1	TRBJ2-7	ASSQAGGLYEQY
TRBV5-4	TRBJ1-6	ASGTTGPSTSPLH
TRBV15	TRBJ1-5	ATSRASSQPQH
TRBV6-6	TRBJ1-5	ASSRSEHQPQH
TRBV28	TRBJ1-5	ASRAGPQPQH
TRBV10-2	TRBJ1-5	ASSEKKGEVQPQH
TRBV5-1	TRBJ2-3	ASSLGTSLNTDTQY
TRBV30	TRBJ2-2	AWSTPGQANTGELF
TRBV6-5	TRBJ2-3	ASSSAGDTQY
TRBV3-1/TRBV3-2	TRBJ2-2	ASSHASTGELF
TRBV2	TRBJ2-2	ASNRGRMNTGELF
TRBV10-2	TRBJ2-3	ASSLTSGSADTQY
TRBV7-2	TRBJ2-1	ASSLIPSGSPTGNEQF
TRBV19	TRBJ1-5	ASSIGTSYQPQH
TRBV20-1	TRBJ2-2	SARSVGELF
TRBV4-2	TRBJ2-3	ASSQGQWDRGRTDTQY
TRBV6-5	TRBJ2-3	AGGFDRGRTDTQY
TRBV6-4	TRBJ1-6	ASSDGTGDSPLH
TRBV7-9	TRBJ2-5	ASTSSGGFQETQY
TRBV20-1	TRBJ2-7	SALANEQY